The T cell receptor beta chain under discussion was sequenced for a study of T-cell memory formation after mild COVID-19. TCRdb reprocessed the 5' RACE reads via MiXCR and lists one record per CDR3 protein. The sample has approximately 300,000 distinct CDR3 sequences; roughly 15% are singletons. V shed 6 bases and J 7 bases; nucleotides not matched to a gene: 6. The CDR3 loop spans 13 amino acids. Germline CDR1 is DFQATT and CDR2 is SNEGSKA (reference sequence). The source is a man aged 18 to 29 who had mild COVID-19 (a few samples of this study predate the infection). Cell type and time point are not known. The sequenced sample consisted of PBMCs or a T cell subset sorted from them (not recorded which). The chain is built from TRBV20-1 and TRBJ2-2; 9 bases align to TRBD1. The CDR3 loop reads CSAPGQGLGELFF. The CDR3 DNA sequence: TGCAGTGCACCGGGACAGGGACTCGGGGAGCTGTTTTTT.